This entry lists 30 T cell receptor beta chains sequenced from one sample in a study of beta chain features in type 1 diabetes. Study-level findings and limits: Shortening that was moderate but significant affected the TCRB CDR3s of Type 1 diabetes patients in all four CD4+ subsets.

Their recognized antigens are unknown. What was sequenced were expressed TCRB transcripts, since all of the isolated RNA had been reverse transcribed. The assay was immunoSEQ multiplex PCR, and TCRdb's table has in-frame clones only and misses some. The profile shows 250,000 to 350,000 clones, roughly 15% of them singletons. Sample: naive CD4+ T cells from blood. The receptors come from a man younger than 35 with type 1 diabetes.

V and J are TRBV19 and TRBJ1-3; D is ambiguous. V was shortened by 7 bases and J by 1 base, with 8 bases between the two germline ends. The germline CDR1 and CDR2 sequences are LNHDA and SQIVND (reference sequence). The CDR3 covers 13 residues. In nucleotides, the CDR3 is TGTGCCAGTAATAGTTGGTCTGGAAACACCATATATTTT. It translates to CASNSWSGNTIYF.

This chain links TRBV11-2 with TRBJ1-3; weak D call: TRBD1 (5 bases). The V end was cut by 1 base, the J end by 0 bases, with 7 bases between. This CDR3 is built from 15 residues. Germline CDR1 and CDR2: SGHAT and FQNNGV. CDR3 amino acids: CASSLVGRSGNTIYF. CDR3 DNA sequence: TGTGCCAGCAGCTTAGTGGGGCGCTCTGGAAACACCATATATTTT.

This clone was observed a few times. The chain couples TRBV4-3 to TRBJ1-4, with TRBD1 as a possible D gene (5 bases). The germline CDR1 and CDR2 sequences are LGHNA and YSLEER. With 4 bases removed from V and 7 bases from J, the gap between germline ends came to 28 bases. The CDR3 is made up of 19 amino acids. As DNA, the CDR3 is TGCGCCAGCAGCCGGGGGAGGGGTACGGAAGCCCGTATGGGTGAAAAACTGTTTTTT. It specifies CASSRGRGTEARMGEKLFF.

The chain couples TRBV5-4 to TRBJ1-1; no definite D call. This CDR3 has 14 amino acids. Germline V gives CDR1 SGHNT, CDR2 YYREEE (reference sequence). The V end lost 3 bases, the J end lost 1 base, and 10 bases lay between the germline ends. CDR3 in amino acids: CASSSSPGNTEAFF. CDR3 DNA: TGTGCCAGCAGCTCCAGTCCGGGGAACACTGAAGCTTTCTTT.

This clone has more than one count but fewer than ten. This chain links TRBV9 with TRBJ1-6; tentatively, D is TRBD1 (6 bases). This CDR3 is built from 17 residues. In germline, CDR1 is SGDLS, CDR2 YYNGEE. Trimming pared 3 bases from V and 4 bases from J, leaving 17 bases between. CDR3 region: CASSAHRDLNYNSPLHF. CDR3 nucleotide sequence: TGTGCCAGCAGCGCGCACAGGGACCTTAATTATAATTCACCCCTCCACTTT.

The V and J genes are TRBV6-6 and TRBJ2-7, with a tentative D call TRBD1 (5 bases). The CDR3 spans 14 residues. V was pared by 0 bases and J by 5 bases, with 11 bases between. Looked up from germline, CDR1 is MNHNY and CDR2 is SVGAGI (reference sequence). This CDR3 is CASSYSGVLNEQYF. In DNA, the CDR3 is TGTGCCAGCAGTTACTCAGGGGTACTCAACGAGCAGTACTTC.

As DNA, the CDR3 is TGTGCCAGCAGCTGCAGAGGGCGCTTTTTCACCACAGATACGCAGTATTTT. Residues: CASSCRGRFFTTDTQYF. This chain joins TRBV7-9 and TRBJ2-3, with a possible D match to TRBD2 (5 bases). CDR1 is SEHNR, CDR2 FQNEAQ, per germline (reference sequence). The CDR3 covers 17 residues. Deletions cut 4 bases from V and 2 bases from J, with 19 bases between.

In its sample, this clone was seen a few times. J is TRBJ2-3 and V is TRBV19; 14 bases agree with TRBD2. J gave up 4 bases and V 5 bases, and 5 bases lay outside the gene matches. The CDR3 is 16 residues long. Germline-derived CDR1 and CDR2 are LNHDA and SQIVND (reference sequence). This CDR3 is CASSLGLAGVADTQYF. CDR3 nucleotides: TGTGCCAGTAGTTTGGGACTAGCGGGAGTGGCAGATACGCAGTATTTT.

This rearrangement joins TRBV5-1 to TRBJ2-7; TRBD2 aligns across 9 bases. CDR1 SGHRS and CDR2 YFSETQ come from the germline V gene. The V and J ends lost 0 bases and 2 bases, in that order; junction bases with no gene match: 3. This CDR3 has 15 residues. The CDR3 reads CASSLGSGSPYEQYF. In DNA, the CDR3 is TGCGCCAGCAGCTTGGGTAGCGGGAGCCCCTACGAGCAGTACTTC.

The CDR3 is CASSWTGTASNEKLFF. In nucleotides, the CDR3 is TGTGCCAGCAGCTGGACCGGGACAGCTAGTAATGAAAAACTGTTTTTT. The chain joins TRBV7-2 to TRBJ1-4; 7 bases map to TRBD1. The trim removed 4 bases at V and 4 bases at J, leaving 9 bases unmatched. CDR1 and CDR2 from the germline V gene are SGHTA and FQGNSA. The CDR3 has 16 residues.

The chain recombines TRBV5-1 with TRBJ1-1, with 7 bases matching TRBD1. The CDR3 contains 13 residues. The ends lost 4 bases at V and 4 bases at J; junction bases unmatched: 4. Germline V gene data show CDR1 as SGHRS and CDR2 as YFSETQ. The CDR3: CASSQQGSTEAFF. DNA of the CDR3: TGCGCCAGCAGCCAACAGGGGAGCACTGAAGCTTTCTTT.

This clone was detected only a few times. The CDR3 spells CASTPGPDRVAQPQHF. Written as DNA, the CDR3 is TGTGCCAGTACCCCAGGCCCCGACAGGGTGGCTCAGCCCCAGCATTTT. V usage is TRBV19 and J usage is TRBJ1-5; TRBD1 matches at 7 bases. The CDR3 length is 16 residues. V shed 7 bases, J shed 6 bases, and the junction held 15 bases outside the gene matches. CDR1 LNHDA and CDR2 SQIVND come from the germline V gene (reference sequence).

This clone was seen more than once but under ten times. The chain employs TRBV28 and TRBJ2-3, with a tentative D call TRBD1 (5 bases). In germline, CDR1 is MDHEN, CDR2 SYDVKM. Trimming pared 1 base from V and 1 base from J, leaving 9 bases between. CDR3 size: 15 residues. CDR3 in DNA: TGTGCCAGCAGTTTATCCAGGGCCGGCACAGATACGCAGTATTTT. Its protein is CASSLSRAGTDTQYF.

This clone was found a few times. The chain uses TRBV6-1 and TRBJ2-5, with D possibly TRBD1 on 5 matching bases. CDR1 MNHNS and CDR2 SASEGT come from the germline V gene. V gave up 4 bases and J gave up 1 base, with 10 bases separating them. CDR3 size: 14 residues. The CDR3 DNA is TGTGCCAGCAGTGCAAGGACACCCCAAGAGACCCAGTACTTC. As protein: CASSARTPQETQYF.

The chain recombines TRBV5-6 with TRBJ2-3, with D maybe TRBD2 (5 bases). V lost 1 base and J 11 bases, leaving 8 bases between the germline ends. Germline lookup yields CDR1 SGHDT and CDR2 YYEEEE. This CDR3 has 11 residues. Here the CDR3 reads CASSLRGQQYF. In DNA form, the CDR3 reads TGTGCCAGCAGCTTGCGCGGGCAGCAGTATTTT.

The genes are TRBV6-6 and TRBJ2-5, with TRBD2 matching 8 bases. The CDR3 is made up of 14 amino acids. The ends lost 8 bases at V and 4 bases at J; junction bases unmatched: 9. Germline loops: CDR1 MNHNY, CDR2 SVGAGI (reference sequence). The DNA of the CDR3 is TGTGCCAGCGCGGGGGGACTAGGAGGAGAGACCCAGTACTTC. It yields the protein CASAGGLGGETQYF.

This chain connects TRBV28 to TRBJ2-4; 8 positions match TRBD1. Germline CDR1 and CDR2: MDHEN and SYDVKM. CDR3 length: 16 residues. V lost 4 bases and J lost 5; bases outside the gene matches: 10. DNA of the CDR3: TGTGCCAGCAGTTCTCTGACAGGGGAGAAAGAAAACATTCAGTACTTC. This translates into CASSSLTGEKENIQYF.

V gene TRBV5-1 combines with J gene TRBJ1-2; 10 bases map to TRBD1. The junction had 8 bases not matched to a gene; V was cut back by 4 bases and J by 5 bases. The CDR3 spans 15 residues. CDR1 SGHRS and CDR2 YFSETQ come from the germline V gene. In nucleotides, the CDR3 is TGCGCCAGCAGCCCTGGTGTGGGACAGGGGTATGGCTACACCTTC. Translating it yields CASSPGVGQGYGYTF.

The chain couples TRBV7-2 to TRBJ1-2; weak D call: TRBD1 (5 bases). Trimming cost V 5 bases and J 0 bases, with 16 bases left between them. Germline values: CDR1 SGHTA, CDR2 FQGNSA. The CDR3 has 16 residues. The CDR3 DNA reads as TGTGCCAGCAGCCGCGGGACCGAATCATCTAACTATGGCTACACCTTC. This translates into CASSRGTESSNYGYTF.

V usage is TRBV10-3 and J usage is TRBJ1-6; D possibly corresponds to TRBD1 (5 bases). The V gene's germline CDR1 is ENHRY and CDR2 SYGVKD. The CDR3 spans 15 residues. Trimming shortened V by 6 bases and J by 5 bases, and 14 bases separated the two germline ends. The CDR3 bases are TGTGCCATCAGCGGGGAGGCAGGGAATAATTCACCCCTCCACTTT. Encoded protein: CAISGEAGNNSPLHF.

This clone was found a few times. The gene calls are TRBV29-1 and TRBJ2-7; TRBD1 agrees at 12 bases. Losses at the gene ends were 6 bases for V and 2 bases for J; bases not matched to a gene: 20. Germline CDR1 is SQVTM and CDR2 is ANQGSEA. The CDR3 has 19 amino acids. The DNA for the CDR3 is TGCAGCGTCCTACTGCTACCGGGACAGGGGGCTGAATCCGCCTACGAGCAGTACTTC. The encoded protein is CSVLLLPGQGAESAYEQYF.

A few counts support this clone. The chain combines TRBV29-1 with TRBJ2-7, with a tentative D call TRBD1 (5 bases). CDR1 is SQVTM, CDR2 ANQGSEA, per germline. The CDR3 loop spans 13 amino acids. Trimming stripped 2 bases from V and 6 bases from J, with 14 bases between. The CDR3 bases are TGCAGCGTTGAATTAGTGCAGGGCTCCGAGCAGTACTTC. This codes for CSVELVQGSEQYF.

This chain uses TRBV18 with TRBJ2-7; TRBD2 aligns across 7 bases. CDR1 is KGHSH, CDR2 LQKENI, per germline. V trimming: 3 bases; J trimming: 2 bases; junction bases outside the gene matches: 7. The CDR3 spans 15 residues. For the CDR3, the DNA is TGTGCCAGCTCACCGAATTGGGGGGGAGCCTACGAGCAGTACTTC. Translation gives CASSPNWGGAYEQYF.

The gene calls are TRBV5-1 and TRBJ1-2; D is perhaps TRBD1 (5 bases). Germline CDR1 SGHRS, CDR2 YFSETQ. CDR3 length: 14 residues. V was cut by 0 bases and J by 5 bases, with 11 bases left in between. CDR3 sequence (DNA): TGCGCCAGCAGCTTGGCGGCGGGGGTTTATGGCTACACCTTC. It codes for CASSLAAGVYGYTF.

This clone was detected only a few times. CDR3 in DNA: TGTGCCAGTACCCTGCGGGGGGCCGGTGAGACCCAGTACTTC. Translating gives CASTLRGAGETQYF. The rearrangement uses TRBV19 and TRBJ2-5; 8 bases match TRBD2. Losses at the gene ends were 7 bases for V and 5 bases for J; bases not matched to a gene: 9. CDR3 length: 14 residues. Per the germline V gene, CDR1 is LNHDA and CDR2 is SQIVND (reference sequence).

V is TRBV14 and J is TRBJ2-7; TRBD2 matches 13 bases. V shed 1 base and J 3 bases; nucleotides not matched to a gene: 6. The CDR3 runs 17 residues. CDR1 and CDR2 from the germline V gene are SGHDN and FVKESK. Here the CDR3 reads CASSQAPTSGGNYEQYF. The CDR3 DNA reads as TGTGCCAGCAGCCAAGCCCCGACTAGCGGGGGGAACTACGAGCAGTACTTC.

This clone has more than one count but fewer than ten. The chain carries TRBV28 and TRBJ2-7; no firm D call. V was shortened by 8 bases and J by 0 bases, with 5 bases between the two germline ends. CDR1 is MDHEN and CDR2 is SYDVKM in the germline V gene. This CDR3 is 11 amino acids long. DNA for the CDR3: TGTGCCAGCCCTCTCTCCTACGAGCAGTACTTC. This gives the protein CASPLSYEQYF.

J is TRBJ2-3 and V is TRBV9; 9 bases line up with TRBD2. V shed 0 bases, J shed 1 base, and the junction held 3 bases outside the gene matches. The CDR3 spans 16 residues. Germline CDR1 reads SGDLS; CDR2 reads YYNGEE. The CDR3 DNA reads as TGTGCCAGCAGCGTAGGGGCTAGCGGGGGCACAGATACGCAGTATTTT. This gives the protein CASSVGASGGTDTQYF.

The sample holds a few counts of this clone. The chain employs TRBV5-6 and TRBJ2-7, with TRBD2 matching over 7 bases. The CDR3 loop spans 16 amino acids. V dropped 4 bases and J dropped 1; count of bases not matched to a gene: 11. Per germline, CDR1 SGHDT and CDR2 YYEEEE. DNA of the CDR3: TGTGCCAGCAGCCCCACGCTAGCGGCAGATTCCTACGAGCAGTACTTC. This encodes CASSPTLAADSYEQYF.

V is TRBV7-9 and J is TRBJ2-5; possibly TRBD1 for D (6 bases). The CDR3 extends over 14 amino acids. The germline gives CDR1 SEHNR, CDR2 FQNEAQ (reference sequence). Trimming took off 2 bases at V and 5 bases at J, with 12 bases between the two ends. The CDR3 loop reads CASSLNRVEETQYF. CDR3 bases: TGTGCCAGCAGCTTAAACAGGGTGGAGGAGACCCAGTACTTC.